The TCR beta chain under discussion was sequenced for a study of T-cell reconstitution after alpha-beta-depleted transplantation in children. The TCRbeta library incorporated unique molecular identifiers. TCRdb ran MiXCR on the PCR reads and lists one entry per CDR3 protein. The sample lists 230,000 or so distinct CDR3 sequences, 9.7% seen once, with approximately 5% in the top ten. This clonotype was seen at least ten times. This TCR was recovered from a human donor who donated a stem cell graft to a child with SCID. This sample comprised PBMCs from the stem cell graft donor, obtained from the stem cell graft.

The CDR3 here is CASTLTGLGNQPQHF. The DNA of the CDR3 is TGTGCCAGTACCTTGACAGGGCTGGGCAATCAGCCCCAGCATTTT. This chain uses TRBV19 with TRBJ1-5; 7 bases fit TRBD1. Germline CDR1 reads LNHDA; CDR2 reads SQIVND (reference sequence). The CDR3 consists of 15 residues. The ends lost 7 bases at V and 2 bases at J; junction bases unmatched: 8.